Shown below are 27 T cell receptor beta chains from a single sample sequenced in a study of OX40 agonist ivuxolimab in advanced cancers. The repertoire was sequenced with immunoSEQ multiplex PCR; TCRdb's copy has only in-frame clones and lacks some. The sample records about 77,000 clones, roughly 84% being singletons. The sequencing here drew on CD4+ or CD8+ T cells sorted from blood, taken in a trial of the OX40 agonist ivuxolimab. These receptors were obtained from an adult with an advanced solid tumor such as melanoma, head and neck, liver or kidney cancer.

The genes are TRBV6-6 and TRBJ2-1; D may correspond to TRBD1 or TRBD2 (5 bases each). Trimming removed 6 bases at V and 6 bases at J, with 12 bases between. This CDR3 contains 13 residues. Germline V gene lookup returns CDR1 MNHNY and CDR2 SVGAGI (reference sequence). The CDR3 spells CASRFVGGNEQFF. The CDR3 nucleotides are TGTGCCAGCAGATTTGTTGGGGGCAATGAGCAGTTCTTC.

V is TRBV9 and J is TRBJ2-3; no clear D. Deletions cut 3 bases from V and 0 bases from J, with 11 bases between. CDR1 and CDR2 (germline): SGDLS, YYNGEE. CDR3 length equals 15 residues. CDR3 nucleotides: TGTGCCAGCAGCGCGACCGTCTCTAGCACAGATACGCAGTATTTT. Translating it yields CASSATVSSTDTQYF. Based on the CDR3 plus reference TRBV9 and TRBJ2-3, the full variable domain is DSGVTQTPKHLITATGQRVTLRCSPRSGDLSVYWYQQSLDQGLQFLIQYYNGEERAKGNILERFSAQQFPDLHSELNLSSLELGDSALYFCASSATVSSTDTQYFGPGTRLTVL.

The chain combines TRBV6-5 with TRBJ2-7, with D possibly matching TRBD1 (5 bases). V lost 6 bases, J lost 0 bases, and 12 bases lay in between. Germline CDR1 and CDR2: MNHEY and SVGAGI. The CDR3 totals 14 residues. The CDR3 coding sequence is TGTGCCAGCAGCCCTTACAGGAGCTCCTACGAGCAGTACTTC. It specifies CASSPYRSSYEQYF.

The rearrangement uses TRBV25-1 and TRBJ1-2; D call uncertain. Per the germline V gene, CDR1 is MGHDK and CDR2 is SYGVNS. V lost 2 bases, J lost 1 base, and 5 bases lay in between. This CDR3 is 13 amino acids long. CDR3 amino acids: CASSERVNYGYTF. The DNA for the CDR3 is TGTGCCAGCAGTGAACGTGTTAACTATGGCTACACCTTC.

This clone was detected a few times. The chain employs TRBV9 and TRBJ2-3; 7 bases map to TRBD2. J lost 0 bases, V lost 0 bases, and 4 bases had no gene match. The CDR3 has 16 residues. Germline-derived CDR1 and CDR2 are SGDLS and YYNGEE. CDR3 residues: CASSVDSGSSTDTQYF. The CDR3 DNA is TGTGCCAGCAGCGTAGATAGCGGGTCTAGCACAGATACGCAGTATTTT. The entire variable domain, with the rest obtained from reference TRBV9 and TRBJ2-3, is as follows: DSGVTQTPKHLITATGQRVTLRCSPRSGDLSVYWYQQSLDQGLQFLIQYYNGEERAKGNILERFSAQQFPDLHSELNLSSLELGDSALYFCASSVDSGSSTDTQYFGPGTRLTVL.

The rearrangement links TRBV9 to TRBJ2-7; weak D call: TRBD2 (5 bases). Germline values: CDR1 SGDLS, CDR2 YYNGEE. The CDR3 is 15 residues long. The V and J ends lost 0 bases and 2 bases respectively, with 12 bases between them. CDR3 protein: CASSVDWLAPYEQYF. The CDR3 coding sequence is TGTGCCAGCAGCGTAGATTGGCTAGCCCCCTACGAGCAGTACTTC.

The CDR3 nucleotides are TGTGCCAGCAGACTTCCAGGGCCTGGGGCCAACGTCCTGACTTTC. This gives the protein CASRLPGPGANVLTF. The J gene is TRBJ2-6, the V gene TRBV28; D is perhaps TRBD1 (5 bases). This CDR3 is 15 amino acids long. CDR1 is MDHEN and CDR2 is SYDVKM in the germline V gene. With 6 bases removed from V and 2 bases from J, the gap between germline ends came to 11 bases.

The count of this clone is one. The chain links TRBV28 to TRBJ2-1; 7 bases align to TRBD2. This CDR3 comprises 15 residues. V shed 6 bases, J shed 4 bases, and the junction held 9 bases outside the gene matches. The germline V gene has CDR1 MDHEN and CDR2 SYDVKM. CDR3 residues: CASSLWAGEYNEQFF. CDR3 nucleotide sequence: TGTGCCAGCAGCCTGTGGGCGGGGGAGTACAATGAGCAGTTCTTC.

The chain couples TRBV4-3 to TRBJ2-1; the D is unclear. This CDR3 is 17 amino acids long. Germline V gene data show CDR1 as LGHNA and CDR2 as YSLEER. Trimming took off 0 bases at V and 0 bases at J, with 12 bases between the two ends. The CDR3 region has the DNA TGCGCCAGCAGCCAAGAGGCCCGGGCAGACTCCTACAATGAGCAGTTCTTC. This sequence encodes CASSQEARADSYNEQFF.

This chain links TRBV7-3 with TRBJ1-2; TRBD1 agrees at 7 bases. CDR1 is SGHTA and CDR2 is FQGTGA in the germline V gene. The CDR3 has 12 amino acids. V lost 8 bases, J lost 6 bases, and 6 bases stayed unmatched. DNA for the CDR3: TGTGCCAGCGGGTCAACAGGGGATGGCTACACCTTC. Translating it yields CASGSTGDGYTF. Filled out from reference TRBV7-3 and TRBJ1-2, the complete variable domain reads GAGVSQTPSNKVTEKGKYVELRCDPISGHTALYWYRQSLGQGPEFLIYFQGTGAADDSGLPNDRFFAVRPEGSVSTLKIQRTERGDSAVYLCASGSTGDGYTFGSGTRLTVV.

The chain employs TRBV14 and TRBJ2-5; a possible D gene is TRBD2 (6 bases). The DNA matches TRBJ2-7 better at its end, which makes the J call doubtful. CDR3 length: 15 residues. Germline CDR1 reads SGHDN; CDR2 reads FVKESK. CDR3 DNA: TGTGCCAGCAGCCAAGTAGGTGGGAGGAGCTACGAGCAGTACTTC. This gives the protein CASSQVGGRSYEQYF.

This chain joins TRBV29-1 and TRBJ2-7, with 10 bases aligning to TRBD2. This CDR3 is 14 amino acids long. Unmatched junction bases numbered 5, after V lost 6 bases and J lost 0 bases. Germline V CDR1 and CDR2: SQVTM, ANQGSEA. The CDR3 region has the DNA TGCAGCGTCCGGACTAGCGGACTCTCCTACGAGCAGTACTTC. Its protein product is CSVRTSGLSYEQYF.

V usage is TRBV18 and J usage is TRBJ1-5, with D perhaps matching TRBD1 (6 bases). CDR3 size: 14 residues. Per germline, CDR1 KGHSH and CDR2 LQKENI. V lost 4 bases and J 3 bases, leaving 10 bases between the germline ends. The CDR3 region is CASSLTGNNQPQHF. Here the CDR3 DNA reads TGTGCCAGCTCACTCACAGGGAACAATCAGCCCCAGCATTTT.

The V call is TRBV11-2, the J call TRBJ1-2; no definite D call. The CDR3 totals 13 residues. Germline assignment: CDR1 SGHAT and CDR2 FQNNGV. V lost 1 base, J lost 2 bases, and 5 bases lay in between. CDR3 protein: CASSLGGNYGYTF. In DNA, the CDR3 is TGTGCCAGCAGCTTAGGGGGAAACTATGGCTACACCTTC.

This sequence joins TRBV28 and TRBJ2-7; D is tentatively TRBD1 or TRBD2 (5 bases each). V lost 2 bases and J 3 bases, leaving 17 bases between the germline ends. The CDR3 is made up of 16 amino acids. Germline V gene sequence: CDR1 MDHEN, CDR2 SYDVKM. Here the CDR3 reads CASSLKLGTRSYEQYF. The CDR3 nucleotides are TGTGCCAGCAGTTTAAAGTTAGGGACGCGAAGCTACGAGCAGTACTTC.

This clone has only a few counts. The chain employs TRBV14 and TRBJ1-4; D is perhaps TRBD1 (5 bases). The CDR3 has 13 amino acids. V shed 8 bases and J shed 5 bases, with 12 bases lying between them. Germline V gene data show CDR1 as SGHDN and CDR2 as FVKESK. The CDR3 loop is CASAGTANEKLFF. In nucleotides, the CDR3 is TGTGCCAGCGCCGGGACTGCAAATGAAAAACTGTTTTTT.

The chain links TRBV5-1 to TRBJ2-3, with D perhaps assigned TRBD1 or TRBD2 (5 bases each). Germline CDR1 is SGHRS and CDR2 is YFSETQ. The length of the CDR3 is 14 residues. V was trimmed by 2 bases and J by 2 bases, leaving 9 bases between them. CDR3 bases: TGCGCCAGCAGCTTTGGGGGACCCACAGATACGCAGTATTTT. Translating gives CASSFGGPTDTQYF. Using reference TRBV5-1 and TRBJ2-3 for the parts outside the CDR3, the full variable domain is KAGVTQTPRYLIKTRGQQVTLSCSPISGHRSVSWYQQTPGQGLQFLFEYFSETQRNKGNFPGRFSGRQFSNSRSEMNVSTLELGDSALYLCASSFGGPTDTQYFGPGTRLTVL.

V gene TRBV30 combines with J gene TRBJ1-2; 7 bases map to TRBD1. The trim removed 4 bases at V and 4 bases at J, leaving 6 bases unmatched. Germline V gene lookup returns CDR1 GTSNPN and CDR2 SVGIG (reference sequence). CDR3 length: 13 amino acids. The CDR3 protein is CAWTGQVAYGYTF. The CDR3 DNA sequence: TGTGCCTGGACCGGACAGGTAGCCTATGGCTACACCTTC.

The chain uses TRBV27 and TRBJ1-4; D is possibly TRBD1 (5 bases). There are 11 residues in the CDR3. V lost 9 bases and J 5 bases, leaving 7 bases between the germline ends. Per germline, CDR1 MNHEY and CDR2 SMNVEV (reference sequence). The CDR3 loop reads CARRGNEKLFF. In nucleotides, the CDR3 is TGTGCCAGAAGGGGCAATGAAAAACTGTTTTTT. Full variable domain (remainder filled in from reference TRBV27 and TRBJ1-4): EAQVTQNPRYLITVTGKKLTVTCSQNMNHEYMSWYRQDPGLGLRQIYYSMNVEVTDKGDVPEGYKVSRKEKRNFPLILESPSPNQTSLYFCARRGNEKLFFGSGTQLSVL.

This clone was seen only a few times. J is TRBJ1-2 and V is TRBV6-5; D may be TRBD1 (6 bases). Germline CDR1 is MNHEY and CDR2 is SVGAGI. This CDR3 comprises 14 residues. The V end lost 6 bases, the J end lost 8 bases, and 19 bases lay between the germline ends. CDR3 nucleotides: TGTGCCAGCAGACAGAAAAGACAGGCTGGAGGCTACACCTTC. This gives the protein CASRQKRQAGGYTF.

This clone has a single count. The chain has TRBV19 and TRBJ1-1, with no clear D. V shed 4 bases and J shed 4 bases, with 10 bases lying between them. The CDR3 consists of 13 residues. The germline V gene has CDR1 LNHDA and CDR2 SQIVND (reference sequence). The CDR3 spells CASSREGGTEAFF. The CDR3 DNA follows: TGTGCCAGTAGTAGAGAGGGTGGCACTGAAGCTTTCTTT.

The CDR3 DNA sequence: TGTGCCACCAGCAGAGATAAGGCGGGGGCGGTTGAGCAGTTCTTC. Amino acid sequence: CATSRDKAGAVEQFF. The rearrangement uses TRBV15 and TRBJ2-1; weak D call: TRBD2 (7 bases). The CDR3 runs 15 residues. The germline gives CDR1 LNHNV, CDR2 YYDKDF (reference sequence). V was trimmed by 0 bases and J by 9 bases, leaving 15 bases between them.

The V call is TRBV7-9, the J call TRBJ1-5, with 7 bases aligning to TRBD1. The CDR3 loop spans 16 amino acids. Trimming cost V 5 bases and J 6 bases; bases outside gene matches: 13. Germline CDR1 reads SEHNR; CDR2 reads FQNEAQ (reference sequence). CDR3 sequence (DNA): TGTGCCAGCAGCCCTTCCACAGGGGAGGTAGGTCAGCCCCAGCATTTT. Translating it yields CASSPSTGEVGQPQHF.

The chain uses TRBV7-9 and TRBJ1-6; D ambiguous. This CDR3 has 15 residues. V lost 2 bases, J lost 8 bases, and 13 bases lay in between. The germline gives CDR1 SEHNR, CDR2 FQNEAQ (reference sequence). The chain's CDR3 is CASSLTAAGDSPLHF. The CDR3 region has the DNA TGTGCCAGCAGCTTAACGGCCGCCGGCGATTCACCCCTCCACTTT.

V usage is TRBV29-1 and J usage is TRBJ2-1, with D uncertain. V gave up 7 bases and J gave up 0 bases, with 13 bases separating them. This CDR3 has 14 residues. Germline-derived CDR1 and CDR2 are SQVTM and ANQGSEA. Here the CDR3 DNA reads TGCAGCGCCACAGCGAGGAGCTCCTACAATGAGCAGTTCTTC. This sequence encodes CSATARSSYNEQFF.

In this sample, this clone turned up once. The CDR3 region is CSVRTVNEKLFF. The CDR3 region has the DNA TGCAGCGTCCGGACAGTTAATGAAAAACTGTTTTTT. The V call is TRBV29-1, the J call TRBJ1-4, with D possibly being TRBD1 (6 bases). Trimming took off 6 bases at V and 4 bases at J, with 9 bases between the two ends. This CDR3 is 12 amino acids long. Germline CDR1 and CDR2: SQVTM and ANQGSEA.

This chain uses TRBV6-5 with TRBJ1-2; D gene unclear. The V and J ends lost 5 bases and 1 base respectively, with 8 bases between them. The germline V gene encodes CDR1 MNHEY and CDR2 SVGAGI. The CDR3 length is 13 residues. CDR3 sequence: CASSPRDNYGYTF. Here the CDR3 DNA reads TGTGCCAGCAGTCCCCGGGATAACTATGGCTACACCTTC.